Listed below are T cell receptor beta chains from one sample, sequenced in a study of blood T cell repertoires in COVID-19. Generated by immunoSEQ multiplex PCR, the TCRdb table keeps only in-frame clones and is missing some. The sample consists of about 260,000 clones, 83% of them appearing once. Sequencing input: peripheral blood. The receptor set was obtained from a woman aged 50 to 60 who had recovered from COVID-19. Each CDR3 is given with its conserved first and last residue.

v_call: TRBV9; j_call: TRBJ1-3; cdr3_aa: CASSVGDRGPHTIYF
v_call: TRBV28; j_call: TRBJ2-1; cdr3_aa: CASNPTGRGGRDEQFF
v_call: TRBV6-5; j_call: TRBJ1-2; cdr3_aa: CASRDRRQDGGYTF
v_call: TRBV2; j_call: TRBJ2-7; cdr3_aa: CASCRDYEQYF
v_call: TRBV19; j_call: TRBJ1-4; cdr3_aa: CARRGEATNEKLFF
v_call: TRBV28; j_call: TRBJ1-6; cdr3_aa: CASSPVTGGLAPLHF
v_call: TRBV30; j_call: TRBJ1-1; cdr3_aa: CAWSRQGSTEAFF
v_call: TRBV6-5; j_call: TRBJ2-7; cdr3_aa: CASSYSEGYEQYF
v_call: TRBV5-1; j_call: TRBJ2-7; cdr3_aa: CASSSPGRGDSYEQYF
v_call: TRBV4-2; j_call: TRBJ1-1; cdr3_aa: CASSQDRKGGRGRTEAFF
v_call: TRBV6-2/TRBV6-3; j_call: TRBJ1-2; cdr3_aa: CASSHPQWAHGYTF